Detailed here is one TCR beta chain. These data come from a study of cytomegalovirus exposure and HLA in healthy donors. CDR3 size: 14 residues. The germline gives CDR1 SNHLY, CDR2 FYNNEI. V was clipped by 8 bases and J by 2 bases, with 13 bases between them. Primers for the PCR totalled 60 Vbeta and 13 Jbeta. Study processing details: As a later analysis found, there were 70 million to 90 million unique TCR beta chains, of which roughly 11 million were shared. Sequencing used immunoSEQ multiplex PCR; TCRdb keeps in-frame clones, though not all of them. V and J calls and clone size follow that table, whereas D and trimming were derived from the DNA. The sample yields about 180,000 clones, over 60% seen once.

Material: PBMCs. This clonotype was sampled from a man between 18 and 35 years old in good health and CMV-seronegative. The chain joins TRBV2 to TRBJ2-1; maybe TRBD2 (6 bases). CDR3 DNA: TGTGCCAGCGGACCTAGCGAACCCTACAATGAGCAGTTCTTC. Translated, it gives CASGPSEPYNEQFF.